The clone carrying this T cell receptor (beta chain) was recorded a few times. Assay: immunoSEQ multiplex PCR; the TCRdb copy retains only in-frame clones and omits some. The data show 61,000 or so clones, more than 65% seen once. The CDR3 extends over 18 amino acids. V lost 0 bases to trimming and J lost 0 bases, with 16 bases between them. Germline V gene lookup returns CDR1 SGHDT and CDR2 YYEEEE. The sample is drawn from a study of blood T cell repertoires in COVID-19. Sequencing was done on a sample of peripheral blood. The V and J genes are TRBV5-6 and TRBJ1-3, with TRBD1 as a possible D gene (5 bases). This TCR came from a woman in her 70s with acute or convalescent COVID-19. CDR3 DNA sequence: TGTGCCAGCAGCTTGGGTGATGTGTGGGGCGCCTCTGGAAACACCATATATTTT. Its protein product is CASSLGDVWGASGNTIYF.